The source of this T cell receptor beta chain is a study of cytotoxic CD8 clonotypes in ibrutinib-treated CLL. The study, taken as a whole, reports: Increased clonality at ibrutinib response gave way to a return toward baseline at progression. Against age-matched healthy donors, baseline clonality ran higher and tracked circulating CD8+ T-cell counts. The clonality rise at ibrutinib response reflected private clonotype expansion.

Clones were read by immunoSEQ multiplex PCR, and TCRdb kept only the in-frame ones, dropping some. The sample holds 50,000 to 60,000 clones, roughly 83% seen once. This clone was observed a handful of times. The antigen remains unidentified. The CDR3 loop spans 13 amino acids. V was pared by 2 bases and J by 3 bases, with 8 bases between. Germline V CDR1 and CDR2: MNHEY, SMNVEV (reference sequence). The sample was PBMCs, taken after 24 months of ibrutinib treatment. The chain has TRBV27 and TRBJ2-7; D is unclear. This TCR was recovered from a human donor with chronic lymphocytic leukemia. Here the CDR3 DNA reads TGTGCCAGCAGTTTAATACAGAGCTACGAGCAGTACTTC. Its translation: CASSLIQSYEQYF.